These 15 T cell receptor beta chains came from one sample sequenced in a study of cytomegalovirus exposure and HLA in healthy donors. 13 Jbeta primers and 60 Vbeta primers were used for the PCR. Generated by immunoSEQ multiplex PCR, the TCRdb table keeps only in-frame clones and is missing some. The profile shows fewer than 150,000 clones, more than 75% of them singletons. The material sequenced was PBMCs. These receptors all come from a male donor in good health and CMV-seronegative.

The chain's CDR3 is CASSSWTGETTIYF. The CDR3 DNA reads as TGTGCCAGCAGCTCCTGGACAGGGGAAACCACCATATATTTT. This chain joins TRBV5-5 and TRBJ1-3; 9 bases fit TRBD1. CDR1 is SGHKS, CDR2 YYEKEE, per germline (reference sequence). The J segment lost 9 bases and the V segment lost 3 bases, leaving 7 bases of the junction unmatched. This CDR3 spans 14 amino acids.

The V call is TRBV19, the J call TRBJ1-1, with no clear D. The V end was cut by 3 bases, the J end by 0 bases, with 8 bases between. The germline gives CDR1 LNHDA, CDR2 SQIVND (reference sequence). This CDR3 spans 14 amino acids. The CDR3 region is CASSIEVLNTEAFF. DNA for the CDR3: TGTGCCAGTAGTATCGAGGTGTTGAACACTGAAGCTTTCTTT. Variable domain in full (rest from reference TRBV19 and TRBJ1-1): DGGITQSPKYLFRKEGQNVTLSCEQNLNHDAMYWYRQDPGQGLRLIYYSQIVNDFQKGDIAEGYSVSREKKESFPLTVTSAQKNPTAFYLCASSIEVLNTEAFFGQGTRLTVV.

This clone was seen just once. The V call is TRBV5-6, the J call TRBJ1-2; D gene unclear. Germline V gene lookup returns CDR1 SGHDT and CDR2 YYEEEE. The V and J ends lost 4 bases and 8 bases respectively, with 18 bases between them. There are 14 residues in the CDR3. CDR3 bases: TGTGCCAGCAGCCTAGACTCCGGCGTCTGGGGCTACACCTTC. Translated: CASSLDSGVWGYTF.

V usage is TRBV18 and J usage is TRBJ2-1, with D tentatively TRBD1 (5 bases). The germline V gene encodes CDR1 KGHSH and CDR2 LQKENI. Trimming removed 6 bases from V and 0 bases from J, with 18 bases in between. This CDR3 is built from 17 residues. CDR3 sequence reads: CASSLTRAKSSYNEQFF. In DNA form, the CDR3 reads TGTGCCAGCTCGCTTACCAGGGCGAAGAGCTCCTACAATGAGCAGTTCTTC. The whole variable domain, filled in from reference TRBV18 and TRBJ2-1, reads NAGVMQNPRHLVRRRGQEARLRCSPMKGHSHVYWYRQLPEEGLKFMVYLQKENIIDESGMPKERFSAEFPKEGPSILRIQQVVRGDSAAYFCASSLTRAKSSYNEQFFGPGTRLTVL.

This rearrangement joins TRBV29-1 to TRBJ2-5; D unresolved. V was trimmed by 3 bases and J by 2 bases, leaving 7 bases between them. The CDR3 extends over 12 amino acids. Per germline, CDR1 SQVTM and CDR2 ANQGSEA. CDR3 nucleotide sequence: TGCAGCGTTGAGCGCGGTCAAGAGACCCAGTACTTC. This sequence encodes CSVERGQETQYF.

V is TRBV19 and J is TRBJ1-5; D remains ambiguous. There are 15 residues in the CDR3. Germline CDR1 LNHDA, CDR2 SQIVND (reference sequence). Trimming cost V 5 bases and J 5 bases, with 16 bases left between them. The CDR3 protein is CASSPPGPPYQPQHF. In DNA form, the CDR3 reads TGTGCCAGTAGTCCCCCTGGGCCACCTTATCAGCCCCAGCATTTT.

The V and J genes are TRBV5-1 and TRBJ2-5; D may be TRBD1 (5 bases). The J call may not be correct, given that the DNA end is closer to TRBJ2-7. The CDR3 is 14 residues long. Germline V gives CDR1 SGHRS, CDR2 YFSETQ. The CDR3 DNA is TGCGCCAGCAGCTTGGAGACAGCAGTCTACGAGCAGTACTTC. Its protein product is CASSLETAVYEQYF.

This chain links TRBV5-1 with TRBJ1-2; TRBD1 matches 9 bases. The germline V gene has CDR1 SGHRS and CDR2 YFSETQ. Trimming cost V 7 bases and J 3 bases; bases outside gene matches: 10. This CDR3 region has 15 residues. The CDR3 DNA reads as TGCGCCAGCTCCGACGGAGACAGGGGGGACTATGGCTACACCTTC. Amino acids: CASSDGDRGDYGYTF.

In DNA, the CDR3 is TGTGCCAGCAGTTTAGGAACAGCTTATGGCTACACCTTC. It specifies CASSLGTAYGYTF. The chain combines TRBV28 with TRBJ1-2; D is undetermined. The CDR3 has 13 residues. The germline V and J ends were trimmed by 2 bases and 5 bases, with 9 bases remaining between them. The germline CDR1 and CDR2 sequences are MDHEN and SYDVKM.

The J gene is TRBJ1-2, the V gene TRBV29-1; D remains unclear. The CDR3 has 15 residues. Trimming pared 6 bases from V and 1 base from J, leaving 18 bases between. Germline assignment: CDR1 SQVTM and CDR2 ANQGSEA. The CDR3: CSVPAEASLNYGYTF. In DNA form, the CDR3 reads TGCAGCGTCCCCGCGGAGGCCTCCCTTAACTATGGCTACACCTTC.

V usage is TRBV7-8 and J usage is TRBJ1-6; D not resolved. The germline CDR1 and CDR2 sequences are SGHVS and FQNEAQ. Between the trimmed V and J ends, which lost 0 bases and 7 bases, there was a span of 7 bases. The CDR3 covers 14 residues. CDR3 DNA: TGTGCCAGCAGCTTAGCCGGGTCCAATTCACCCCTCCACTTT. It translates to CASSLAGSNSPLHF.

The rearrangement links TRBV9 to TRBJ2-1; perhaps TRBD2 as D (6 bases). In germline, CDR1 is SGDLS, CDR2 YYNGEE. Trimming took 4 bases from V and 5 from J, leaving 10 bases between them. The CDR3 spans 13 residues. CDR3 in amino acids: CASSLGGDNEQFF. CDR3 DNA sequence: TGTGCCAGCAGCCTAGGCGGGGACAATGAGCAGTTCTTC.

The DNA for the CDR3 is TGCGCCAGCAGCCGGGGGACAGGACTTCTCTCTGGGGCCAACGTCCTGACTTTC. It translates to CASSRGTGLLSGANVLTF. This chain connects TRBV4-3 to TRBJ2-6, with 8 bases identical to TRBD1. The germline gives CDR1 LGHNA, CDR2 YSLEER. After removal of 4 bases from V and 0 bases from J, the junction contained 8 bases not matched to a gene. The CDR3 spans 18 residues.

This clone occurred many times. The V and J genes are TRBV5-1 and TRBJ1-5, with 7 bases matching TRBD1. The CDR3 length is 15 residues. The germline V gene has CDR1 SGHRS and CDR2 YFSETQ. With 4 bases clipped from V and 5 bases from J, the junction kept 9 bases outside the gene matches. CDR3 coding DNA: TGCGCCAGCAGCCAAGGAAGGGGGCGGGATCAGCCCCAGCATTTT. Translation gives CASSQGRGRDQPQHF.

The chain employs TRBV27 and TRBJ2-1, with D tentatively TRBD1 (5 bases). Germline V lookup: CDR1 MNHEY, CDR2 SMNVEV (reference sequence). The V and J ends lost 4 bases and 2 bases respectively, with 12 bases between them. There are 15 residues in the CDR3. The CDR3 loop is CASSSRQGAYNEQFF. CDR3 bases: TGTGCCAGCAGTTCTCGGCAGGGTGCCTACAATGAGCAGTTCTTC.